This T cell receptor beta chain was identified during a study of T cells in Graves' hyperthyroidism and ophthalmopathy. Patients affected by ophthalmopathy presented a Clinical Activity Score of at least 3, a NOSPECS grade of at least 4, and disease duration below 3 months. Source material for PBMCs was about 10 ml fresh peripheral blood. Study-wide findings and caveats: The majority of expanded thyroid clonotypes above 0.001 also appeared in blood.

Germline-derived CDR1 and CDR2 are SGHRS and YFSETQ. Between the trimmed V and J ends, which lost 5 bases and 0 bases, there was a span of 12 bases. CDR3 size: 14 residues. The TCR beta CDR3 regions underwent amplification using RNA transcripts as the source. A first-round RT-PCR of the TCR CDR3 used the HTBI primer set. TCRdb reanalysed the multiplex PCR reads using MiXCR and keeps one entry per CDR3 protein. This table holds over 350,000 distinct CDR3 sequences, approximately 14% found once. This clonotype was seen at least ten times. Its antigen remains unidentified. The sequence was collected from a man between 18 and 35 years old with Graves' ophthalmopathy. The sequenced material came from blood. The chain recombines TRBV5-1 with TRBJ2-7; D gene uncertain. The CDR3 loop is CASSLAQTSYEQYF. DNA for the CDR3: TGCGCCAGCAGTCTTGCACAGACCTCCTACGAGCAGTACTTC.